The 13 T cell receptor beta chains below come from one sample, sequenced in a study of blood T cells in healthy people across ages. Using a J-beta primer mix together with a sample-barcoded 5' primer, a second PCR was run for about 7 to 12 cycles. MiXCR, run by TCRdb on the 5' RACE reads, gives a single entry per CDR3 protein. The repertoire consists of around 400,000 distinct CDR3 sequences, with approximately 47% occurring once and the leading ten covering 50% to 65%. The sample comprised blood. The receptor source for this set is a man in his 60s in good health.

This clonotype was found a few times. The gene calls are TRBV29-1 and TRBJ2-1, with D possibly being TRBD1 (6 bases). CDR3 length equals 17 residues. The V end was cut by 0 bases, the J end by 0 bases, with 15 bases between. Germline V gene sequence: CDR1 SQVTM, CDR2 ANQGSEA. The CDR3 loop is CSVEDVVADSSYNEQFF. The CDR3 DNA sequence: TGCAGCGTTGAAGATGTCGTGGCGGACAGCTCCTACAATGAGCAGTTCTTC.

This clonotype was picked up a small number of times. The gene calls are TRBV20-1 and TRBJ2-7; tentatively, D is TRBD1 or TRBD2 (5 bases each). Trimming took off 8 bases at V and 6 bases at J, with 20 bases between the two ends. This CDR3 is 13 amino acids long. Germline CDR1 DFQATT, CDR2 SNEGSKA (reference sequence). CDR3 amino acids: CSPTGTRNREQYF. CDR3 bases: TGCAGTCCGACCGGGACCAGAAATCGCGAGCAGTACTTC.

This clonotype turned up a few times. The V and J genes are TRBV20-1 and TRBJ2-3; TRBD1 is a possible D gene (6 bases). This CDR3 is built from 15 residues. V gave up 0 bases and J gave up 5 bases, with 15 bases separating them. Germline V CDR1 and CDR2: DFQATT, SNEGSKA (reference sequence). The CDR3 DNA follows: TGCAGTGCTAGAGATGGCCAGGGGTTGAAAGATACGCAGTATTTT. This sequence encodes CSARDGQGLKDTQYF.

The chain couples TRBV9 to TRBJ2-7; weak D call: TRBD2 (5 bases). CDR1 and CDR2 (germline): SGDLS, YYNGEE. The CDR3 extends over 14 amino acids. The V and J ends lost 2 bases and 6 bases respectively, with 15 bases between them. CDR3: CASSVRTPTGEQYF. The CDR3 DNA reads TGTGCCAGCAGCGTCAGGACTCCTACGGGCGAGCAGTACTTC.

This clonotype was seen a few times. J is TRBJ2-3 and V is TRBV20-1, with TRBD2 matching over 10 bases. This CDR3 has 16 amino acids. Trimming removed 2 bases from V and 3 bases from J; junction bases left unmatched: 8. From germline, CDR1 is DFQATT and CDR2 SNEGSKA (reference sequence). The chain's CDR3 is CSARRGAGGPTDTQYF. CDR3 sequence (DNA): TGCAGTGCTAGAAGGGGAGCGGGGGGGCCAACAGATACGCAGTATTTT.

This rearrangement joins TRBV12-3 or TRBV12-4 to TRBJ1-1, with a weak D call TRBD1 (5 bases). There are 15 residues in the CDR3. V was shortened by 4 bases and J by 1 base, with 13 bases between the two germline ends. This CDR3 reads CASSSRQRGNTEAFF. In nucleotides, the CDR3 is TGTGCCAGCAGTTCGAGACAGAGGGGGAACACTGAAGCTTTCTTT.

The chain joins TRBV5-1 to TRBJ2-7; possibly TRBD1 or TRBD2 for D (5 bases each). This CDR3 spans 15 amino acids. CDR1 is SGHRS, CDR2 YFSETQ, per germline. V was shortened by 0 bases and J by 3 bases, with 13 bases between the two germline ends. CDR3 region: CASSLAEQGDYEQYF. The CDR3 coding sequence is TGCGCCAGCAGCTTGGCCGAGCAGGGAGACTACGAGCAGTACTTC.

The genes are TRBV11-2 and TRBJ1-2, with 8 bases identical to TRBD1. The V and J ends lost 3 bases and 4 bases, in that order; junction bases with no gene match: 4. The CDR3 consists of 14 residues. Germline V gene lookup returns CDR1 SGHAT and CDR2 FQNNGV. Written as DNA, the CDR3 is TGTGCCAGCAGCTTTCGGACAGGGATCTATGGCTACACCTTC. The encoded protein is CASSFRTGIYGYTF. Full variable domain (outside the CDR3, taken from reference TRBV11-2 and TRBJ1-2): EAGVAQSPRYKIIEKRQSVAFWCNPISGHATLYWYQQILGQGPKLLIQFQNNGVVDDSQLPKDRFSAERLKGVDSTLKIQPAKLEDSAVYLCASSFRTGIYGYTFGSGTRLTVV.

This clonotype was counted a few times. The V gene is TRBV11-2, the J gene TRBJ2-5; D is possibly TRBD2 (7 bases). Germline V CDR1 and CDR2: SGHAT, FQNNGV. The V end lost 3 bases, the J end lost 0 bases, and 11 bases lay between the germline ends. The CDR3 consists of 15 residues. The CDR3 nucleotides read TGTGCCAGCAGCTTCGGGGGGCTGTACCAAGAGACCCAGTACTTC. Translation gives CASSFGGLYQETQYF. Using reference TRBV11-2 and TRBJ2-5 for the parts outside the CDR3, the full variable domain is EAGVAQSPRYKIIEKRQSVAFWCNPISGHATLYWYQQILGQGPKLLIQFQNNGVVDDSQLPKDRFSAERLKGVDSTLKIQPAKLEDSAVYLCASSFGGLYQETQYFGPGTRLLVL.

The chain employs TRBV20-1 and TRBJ2-3; D may be TRBD2 (5 bases). Germline CDR1 DFQATT, CDR2 SNEGSKA (reference sequence). The V and J ends lost 2 bases and 2 bases respectively, with 17 bases between them. The CDR3 sequence is 16 residues long. CDR3 nucleotide sequence: TGCAGTGCTAGACGCCCTAGCTCCTTATCCACAGATACGCAGTATTTT. Amino acids: CSARRPSSLSTDTQYF.

This clonotype has only a few counts. The rearrangement joins TRBV6-5 to TRBJ2-7; 9 bases match TRBD1. Germline V gene data show CDR1 as MNHEY and CDR2 as SVGAGI. This CDR3 comprises 15 residues. After removal of 2 bases from V and 0 bases from J, the junction contained 2 bases not matched to a gene. CDR3 sequence: CASSYGTGTSYEQYF. The CDR3 coding sequence is TGTGCCAGCAGTTACGGGACAGGGACCTCCTACGAGCAGTACTTC.

J is TRBJ1-4 and V is TRBV12-3 or TRBV12-4; D is perhaps TRBD1 (5 bases). This CDR3 contains 12 residues. V dropped 6 bases and J dropped 10 bases, with 12 bases sitting between them. The CDR3 bases are TGTGCCAGCAGGCTAGGGACGTTAAAACTGTTTTTT. Amino acids: CASRLGTLKLFF.

V and J are TRBV10-2 and TRBJ2-1, with a tentative D call TRBD1 (6 bases). The CDR3 runs 14 residues. CDR1 WSHSY and CDR2 SAAADI come from the germline V gene. Between the trimmed V and J ends, which lost 8 bases and 4 bases, there was a span of 15 bases. The DNA for the CDR3 is TGCGCCAGCCTTTGGACAGCGAATTACAATGAGCAGTTCTTC. It specifies CASLWTANYNEQFF.